The 25 T cell receptor beta chains reported below all come from one sample, sequenced in a study of vaccination effects on CD4 cells after COVID-19. TCRdb's copy holds only in-frame clones and misses some; the assay was immunoSEQ multiplex PCR. The sample consists of 17,000 or so clones, around 70% of them appearing once. These receptors have no known antigen. CD4+ T cells specific for antigen were expanded with viral peptide pools by the ViraFEST assay before sequencing. CD4+ T cell isolation took place after approximately ten days of culture. The person had PCR-confirmed SARS-CoV-2 infection between March and December 2020. Every participant took two doses of the BNT162b2 or mRNA-1273 vaccine. The source material was CD4+ T cells from PBMCs cultured with SARS-CoV-2 spike peptides, sampled after COVID-19 vaccination. These receptors came from a human donor who had a prior SARS-CoV-2 infection.

This rearrangement joins TRBV15 to TRBJ2-3; possibly TRBD1 or TRBD2 for D (5 bases each). The V and J ends lost 1 base and 2 bases respectively, with 10 bases between them. Germline CDR1 and CDR2: LNHNV and YYDKDF (reference sequence). This CDR3 has 15 amino acids. The CDR3 loop is CATSRGGGLTDTQYF. CDR3 DNA sequence: TGTGCCACCAGCAGAGGTGGGGGTCTCACAGATACGCAGTATTTT.

The gene calls are TRBV30 and TRBJ2-3, with 13 bases matching TRBD2. CDR1 is GTSNPN, CDR2 SVGIG, per germline (reference sequence). The CDR3 contains 14 residues. Trimming took 3 bases from V and 8 from J; bases not matched to a gene: 5. CDR3 loop: CAWRLAGGPRTQYF. DNA of the CDR3: TGTGCCTGGAGACTAGCGGGGGGGCCGCGTACGCAGTATTTT.

The rearrangement joins TRBV11-1 to TRBJ1-5, with 10 bases that match TRBD1. The CDR3 covers 15 residues. Per the germline V gene, CDR1 is SGHAT and CDR2 is FQDESV (reference sequence). The V and J ends lost 5 bases and 7 bases, in that order; junction bases with no gene match: 8. The CDR3 DNA follows: TGTGCCAGCAGCCCCGGGACAGGGGATAGCCAGCCCCAGCATTTT. Protein sequence: CASSPGTGDSQPQHF.

This rearrangement joins TRBV30 to TRBJ1-2; a weak D match, TRBD1 (6 bases). Trimming removed 3 bases at V and 5 bases at J, with 16 bases between. The CDR3 consists of 14 residues. Germline V gives CDR1 GTSNPN, CDR2 SVGIG (reference sequence). The CDR3 nucleotides read TGTGCCTGGAGCCCCGGCAGGGGAGGATATGGCTACACCTTC. Its translation is CAWSPGRGGYGYTF.

This clone was seen only once. This rearrangement joins TRBV4-1 to TRBJ1-1; D is unresolved. CDR3 length: 12 residues. Germline lookup yields CDR1 MGHRA and CDR2 YSYEKL. V lost 3 bases and J lost 1, with 3 bases in between. CDR3 nucleotides: TGCGCCAGCAGCCAGCGGAACACTGAAGCTTTCTTT. It yields the protein CASSQRNTEAFF.

The chain uses TRBV27 and TRBJ1-2, with D maybe TRBD1 (6 bases). Germline V gene data show CDR1 as MNHEY and CDR2 as SMNVEV (reference sequence). This CDR3 contains 16 residues. Trimming cost V 1 base and J 7 bases, with 19 bases left between them. The CDR3 loop is CASSLFFGGLGAGYTF. For the CDR3, the DNA is TGTGCCAGCAGTTTATTCTTTGGGGGGCTTGGTGCTGGCTACACCTTC.

This sequence joins TRBV5-1 and TRBJ2-7; D is unclear. Germline V CDR1 and CDR2: SGHRS, YFSETQ. The CDR3 spans 11 residues. Trimming pared 1 base from V and 5 bases from J, leaving 4 bases between. The CDR3 here is CASSLYDEQYF. The CDR3 bases are TGCGCCAGCAGCTTGTATGACGAGCAGTACTTC.

The chain employs TRBV6-1 and TRBJ2-7; D remains ambiguous. Germline V gives CDR1 MNHNS, CDR2 SASEGT. The V gene lost 2 bases and the J gene lost 5 bases, with 19 bases spanning the gap. CDR3 length equals 16 residues. The CDR3 DNA is TGTGCCAGCAGTGAACTTTCAGTGCGACAAAAGGACGAGCAGTACTTC. It codes for CASSELSVRQKDEQYF.

The rearrangement joins TRBV7-2 to TRBJ2-3, with TRBD2 matching over 10 bases. J lost 5 bases, V lost 2 bases, and 4 bases had no gene match. Germline CDR1 reads SGHTA; CDR2 reads FQGNSA. CDR3 length equals 15 residues. The CDR3 reads CASSLIASGRDTQYF. The CDR3 DNA is TGTGCCAGCAGCTTAATCGCTAGCGGGAGAGATACGCAGTATTTT.

In its sample, this clone was seen a few times. V usage is TRBV7-3 and J usage is TRBJ1-3, with 10 bases matching TRBD1. Germline values: CDR1 SGHTA, CDR2 FQGTGA. The junction had 2 bases not matched to a gene; V was cut back by 4 bases and J by 8 bases. The CDR3 has 13 amino acids. CDR3 protein: CASSYGQGDTIYF. As DNA, the CDR3 is TGTGCCAGCAGCTACGGACAGGGGGACACCATATATTTT.

This chain connects TRBV6-5 to TRBJ2-2; 13 nucleotides agree with TRBD2. CDR1 MNHEY and CDR2 SVGAGI come from the germline V gene. This CDR3 has 16 amino acids. V lost 2 bases, J lost 5 bases, and 2 bases stayed unmatched. This CDR3 is CASSYRLAGGTGELFF. In DNA form, the CDR3 reads TGTGCCAGCAGTTACAGACTAGCGGGGGGAACCGGGGAGCTGTTTTTT.

V and J are TRBV5-6 and TRBJ1-5, with D uncertain. The germline V and J ends were trimmed by 2 bases and 0 bases, with 6 bases remaining between them. The CDR3 consists of 14 residues. Germline assignment: CDR1 SGHDT and CDR2 YYEEEE. CDR3 in amino acids: CASSFAASNQPQHF. CDR3 coding DNA: TGTGCCAGCAGCTTCGCAGCTAGCAATCAGCCCCAGCATTTT.

The chain uses TRBV2 and TRBJ2-5; 11 nucleotides line up with TRBD1. Germline CDR1 and CDR2: SNHLY and FYNNEI. The junction had 4 bases not matched to a gene; V was cut back by 6 bases and J by 4 bases. There are 14 residues in the CDR3. The chain's CDR3 is CASSRGTGGETQYF. The CDR3 nucleotides read TGTGCCAGCAGCCGTGGGACAGGGGGAGAGACCCAGTACTTC.

J is TRBJ2-5 and V is TRBV11-1, with 11 bases lining up with TRBD2. Trimming cost V 5 bases and J 6 bases; bases outside gene matches: 8. CDR1 SGHAT and CDR2 FQDESV come from the germline V gene (reference sequence). The length of the CDR3 is 15 residues. Here the CDR3 reads CASSVTSGVGKTQYF. DNA for the CDR3: TGTGCCAGCAGCGTGACTAGCGGGGTTGGTAAGACCCAGTACTTC. Full variable domain (rest looked up from reference TRBV11-1 and TRBJ2-5): EAEVAQSPRYKITEKSQAVAFWCDPISGHATLYWYRQILGQGPELLVQFQDESVVDDSQLPKDRFSAERLKGVDSTLKIQPAELGDSAMYLCASSVTSGVGKTQYFGPGTRLLVL.

This chain links TRBV3-1 (or the pseudogene TRBV3-2) with TRBJ2-1; 12 bases match TRBD2. This CDR3 comprises 17 residues. V lost 3 bases and J lost 6; bases outside the gene matches: 9. Germline V lookup: CDR1 LGHDT, CDR2 YNNKEL (reference sequence). Here the CDR3 reads CASSHNLAGGWVNEQFF. For the CDR3, the DNA is TGTGCCAGCAGCCACAACCTAGCGGGAGGGTGGGTCAATGAGCAGTTCTTC.

The chain couples TRBV6-5 to TRBJ2-3; 8 bases agree with TRBD1. The V gene's germline CDR1 is MNHEY and CDR2 SVGAGI. CDR3 length: 14 amino acids. V shed 0 bases, J shed 4 bases, and the junction held 0 bases outside the gene matches. The CDR3: CASSYSGQADTQYF. In DNA, the CDR3 is TGTGCCAGCAGTTACTCGGGACAGGCAGATACGCAGTATTTT.

The gene calls are TRBV7-8 and TRBJ2-3, with TRBD2 identical over 7 bases. J lost 4 bases, V lost 4 bases, and 14 bases had no gene match. Per the germline V gene, CDR1 is SGHVS and CDR2 is FQNEAQ. The CDR3 covers 17 residues. The CDR3 nucleotides are TGTGCCAGCAGCTCCCCTAGCGGACTAAGGTGGGCAGATACGCAGTATTTT. This sequence encodes CASSSPSGLRWADTQYF.

The chain is built from TRBV10-3 and TRBJ1-1; no firm D call. This CDR3 has 13 residues. The germline CDR1 and CDR2 sequences are ENHRY and SYGVKD. The V gene lost 3 bases and the J gene lost 1 base, with 6 bases spanning the gap. CDR3 residues: CAISERKNTEAFF. The CDR3 DNA reads TGTGCCATCAGTGAACGAAAGAACACTGAAGCTTTCTTT.

The CDR3 loop is CASSVSAGGGLSTDTQYF. Here the CDR3 DNA reads TGTGCCAGCAGCGTATCGGCGGGGGGGGGACTGAGCACAGATACGCAGTATTTT. The J gene is TRBJ2-3, the V gene TRBV9, with 9 nucleotides matching TRBD2. CDR1 is SGDLS, CDR2 YYNGEE, per germline. V shed 1 base and J 0 bases; nucleotides not matched to a gene: 9. The CDR3 totals 18 residues.

This chain connects TRBV18 to TRBJ1-2; 7 bases agree with TRBD1. This CDR3 is 15 amino acids long. Unmatched junction bases numbered 9, after V lost 4 bases and J lost 4 bases. CDR1 is KGHSH and CDR2 is LQKENI in the germline V gene. The CDR3 protein is CASSLGPGQSYGYTF. CDR3 coding DNA: TGTGCCAGCTCACTCGGACCGGGACAGTCCTATGGCTACACCTTC.

The V gene is TRBV5-1, the J gene TRBJ2-5; D remains ambiguous. CDR1 and CDR2 from the germline V gene are SGHRS and YFSETQ. The CDR3 has 13 amino acids. V lost 0 bases and J lost 5, with 8 bases in between. CDR3: CASSLAFRETQYF. The CDR3 nucleotides read TGCGCCAGCAGCTTGGCCTTCCGGGAGACCCAGTACTTC.

The rearrangement uses TRBV11-3 and TRBJ2-1; 11 bases line up with TRBD2. Germline CDR1 reads SGHNT; CDR2 reads YENEEA. V was pared by 5 bases and J by 0 bases, with 12 bases of the junction left unmatched. The CDR3 extends over 19 amino acids. CDR3 sequence reads: CASSQSLASGRSSYNEQFF. DNA for the CDR3: TGTGCCAGCAGCCAGAGCCTAGCTAGCGGGAGGAGCTCCTACAATGAGCAGTTCTTC.

V usage is TRBV7-2 and J usage is TRBJ1-5, with D hard to call. Trimming removed 6 bases at V and 6 bases at J, with 12 bases between. The CDR3 runs 13 residues. CDR1 and CDR2 from the germline V gene are SGHTA and FQGNSA. Here the CDR3 DNA reads TGTGCCAGCAGTCCGACGATGGGTCAGCCCCAGCATTTT. It translates to CASSPTMGQPQHF. Complete variable domain (other parts from reference TRBV7-2 and TRBJ1-5): GAGVSQSPSNKVTEKGKDVELRCDPISGHTALYWYRQSLGQGLEFLIYFQGNSAPDKSGLPSDRFSAERTGGSVSTLTIQRTQQEDSAVYLCASSPTMGQPQHFGDGTRLSIL.

This chain links TRBV18 with TRBJ2-3, with 10 bases identical to TRBD2. Germline-derived CDR1 and CDR2 are KGHSH and LQKENI. The trim removed 4 bases at V and 3 bases at J, leaving 7 bases unmatched. The CDR3 has 16 residues. The CDR3 nucleotides are TGTGCCAGCTCACGAGGTCTAGCGGGAGCGACAGATACGCAGTATTTT. Protein: CASSRGLAGATDTQYF.

The V call is TRBV27, the J call TRBJ2-1; perhaps D is TRBD1 or TRBD2 (5 bases each). V was cut by 3 bases and J by 0 bases, with 12 bases left in between. The CDR3 runs 16 residues. Germline V gene sequence: CDR1 MNHEY, CDR2 SMNVEV (reference sequence). Here the CDR3 DNA reads TGTGCCAGCAGTTTCCGGGACGCAAGCTCCTACAATGAGCAGTTCTTC. Translating it yields CASSFRDASSYNEQFF.